The clone carrying this T cell receptor beta chain came up once. This entry is derived from a study of control samples from healthy donors and cancer patients. V gave up 1 base and J gave up 5 bases, with 14 bases separating them. This CDR3 has 16 amino acids. Germline V lookup: CDR1 SGHTA, CDR2 FQGNSA. Sequenced by immunoSEQ multiplex PCR; TCRdb stores in-frame clones only, minus some. Counted here are about 70,000 clones, over 70% occurring once; the ten biggest clones make up approximately 30%. This TCR was recovered from a man aged 45-65 years in good health. The sample comprised blood. V gene TRBV7-2 combines with J gene TRBJ2-2, with D perhaps TRBD1 or TRBD2 (6 bases each). CDR3 in DNA: TGTGCCAGCAGCTTAGTAGGGGGGCTTCAGACCGGGGAGCTGTTTTTT. Amino acid sequence: CASSLVGGLQTGELFF.